This T cell receptor (beta chain) was observed in a study of T cells expressing NK-cell markers. Across the whole study: Seven of the eight sequenced donors were classified as HCMV-seropositive, and one was classified as seronegative.

The germline V gene encodes CDR1 DFQATT and CDR2 SNEGSKA (reference sequence). The CDR3 is 14 amino acids. No DNA is given; TCRdb re-called the 5' RACE reads and lists each CDR3 protein once. Listed are some 340,000 distinct CDR3 sequences; roughly 5.2% falls within the top ten. V usage is TRBV20-1 and J usage is TRBJ1-5. The material sequenced was blood T cells: a sorted CD56 or NKG2C T cell subset, CD4+ or CD8+ T cells, or bulk PBMC T cells (not recorded which). The TCR originated in a man aged 18-70 years in good health. CDR3 region: CSARDQPSNQPQHF.